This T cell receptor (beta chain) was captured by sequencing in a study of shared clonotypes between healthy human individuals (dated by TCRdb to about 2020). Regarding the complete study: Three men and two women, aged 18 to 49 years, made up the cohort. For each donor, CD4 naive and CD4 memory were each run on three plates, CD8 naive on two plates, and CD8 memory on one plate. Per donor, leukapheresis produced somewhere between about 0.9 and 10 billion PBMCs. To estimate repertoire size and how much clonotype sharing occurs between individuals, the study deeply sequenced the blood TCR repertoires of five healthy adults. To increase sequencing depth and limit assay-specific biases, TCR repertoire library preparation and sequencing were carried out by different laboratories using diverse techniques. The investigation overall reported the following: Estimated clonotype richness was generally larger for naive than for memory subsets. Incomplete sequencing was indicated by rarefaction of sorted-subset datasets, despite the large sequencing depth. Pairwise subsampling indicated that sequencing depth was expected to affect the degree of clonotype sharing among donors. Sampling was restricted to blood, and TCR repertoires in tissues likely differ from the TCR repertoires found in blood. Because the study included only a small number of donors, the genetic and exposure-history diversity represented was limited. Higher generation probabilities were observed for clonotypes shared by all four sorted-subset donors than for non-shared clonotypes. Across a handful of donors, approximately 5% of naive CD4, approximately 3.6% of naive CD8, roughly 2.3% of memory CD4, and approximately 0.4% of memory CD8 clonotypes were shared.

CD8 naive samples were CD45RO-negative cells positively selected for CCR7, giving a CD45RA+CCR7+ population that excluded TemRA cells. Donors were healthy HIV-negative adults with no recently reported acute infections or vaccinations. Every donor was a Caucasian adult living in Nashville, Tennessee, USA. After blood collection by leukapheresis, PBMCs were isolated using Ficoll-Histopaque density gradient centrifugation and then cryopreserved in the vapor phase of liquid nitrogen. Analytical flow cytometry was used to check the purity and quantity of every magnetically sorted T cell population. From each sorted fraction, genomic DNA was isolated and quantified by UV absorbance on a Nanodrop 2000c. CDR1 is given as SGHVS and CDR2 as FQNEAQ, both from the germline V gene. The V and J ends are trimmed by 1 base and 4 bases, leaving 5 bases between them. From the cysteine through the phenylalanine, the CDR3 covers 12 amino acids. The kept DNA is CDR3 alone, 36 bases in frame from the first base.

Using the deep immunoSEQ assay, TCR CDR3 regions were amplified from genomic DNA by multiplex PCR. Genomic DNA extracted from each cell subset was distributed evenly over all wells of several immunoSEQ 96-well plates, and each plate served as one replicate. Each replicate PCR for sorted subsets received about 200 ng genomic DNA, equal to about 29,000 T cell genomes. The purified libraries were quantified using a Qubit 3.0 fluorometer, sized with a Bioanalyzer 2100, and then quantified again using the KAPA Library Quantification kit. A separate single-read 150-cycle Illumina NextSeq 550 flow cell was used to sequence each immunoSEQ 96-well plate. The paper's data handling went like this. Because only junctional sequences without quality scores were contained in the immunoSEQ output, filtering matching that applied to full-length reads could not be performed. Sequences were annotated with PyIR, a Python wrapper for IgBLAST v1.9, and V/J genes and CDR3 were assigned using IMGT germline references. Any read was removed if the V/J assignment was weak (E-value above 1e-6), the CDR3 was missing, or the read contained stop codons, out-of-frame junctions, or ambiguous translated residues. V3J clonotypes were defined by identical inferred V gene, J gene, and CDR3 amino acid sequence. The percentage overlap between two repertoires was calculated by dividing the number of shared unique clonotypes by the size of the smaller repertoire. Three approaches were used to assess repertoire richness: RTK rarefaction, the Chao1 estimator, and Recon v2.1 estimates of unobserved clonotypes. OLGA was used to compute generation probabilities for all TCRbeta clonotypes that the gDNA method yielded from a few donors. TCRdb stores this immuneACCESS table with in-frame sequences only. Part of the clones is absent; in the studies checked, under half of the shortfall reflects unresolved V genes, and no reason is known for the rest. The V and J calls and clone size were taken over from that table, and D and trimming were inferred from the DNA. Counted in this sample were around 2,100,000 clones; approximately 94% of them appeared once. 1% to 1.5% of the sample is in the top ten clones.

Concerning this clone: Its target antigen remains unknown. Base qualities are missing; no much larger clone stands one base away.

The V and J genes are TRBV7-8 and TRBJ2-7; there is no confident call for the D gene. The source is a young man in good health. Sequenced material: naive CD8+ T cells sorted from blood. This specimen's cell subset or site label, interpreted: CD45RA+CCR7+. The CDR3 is CASSLVEYEQYF. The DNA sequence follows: TGTGCCAGCAGCTTAGTTGAGTACGAGCAGTACTTC.